This T cell receptor (beta chain) was found in a study of control samples from healthy donors and cancer patients. Germline-derived CDR1 and CDR2 are SGHNT and YYREEE (reference sequence). The trim removed 4 bases at V and 5 bases at J, leaving 9 bases unmatched. The CDR3 runs to 16 residues. Only in-frame clones appear in the TCRdb table, and some are missing; sequencing was by immunoSEQ multiplex PCR. The sample includes around 100,000 clones, around 88% seen only once; the top ten take 7.8%. The V and J genes are TRBV5-4 and TRBJ2-5; 12 bases align to TRBD2. The sequence derives from a man under 40 in good health. Material: blood. In nucleotides, the CDR3 is TGTGCCAGCAGCGATCCGACTAGCGGGAGATCGGAGACCCAGTACTTC. Amino acids: CASSDPTSGRSETQYF.